This T cell receptor beta chain is from a study of cytomegalovirus exposure and HLA in healthy donors. This CDR3 has 13 residues. The germline gives CDR1 SGDLS, CDR2 YYNGEE. V dropped 4 bases and J dropped 8; count of bases not matched to a gene: 7. This clone was seen more than once but under ten times. PCR was performed using 60 Vbeta and 13 Jbeta primers. TCRdb's table, derived via immunoSEQ multiplex PCR, lists solely in-frame clones and lacks some. The sample has tens of thousands of clones, over 65% seen once. This chain links TRBV9 with TRBJ1-1; 8 bases are shared with TRBD1. The source is a man between 40 and 49 years old in good health and CMV-seropositive. The material sequenced was PBMCs. The CDR3 DNA is TGTGCCAGCAGCACAGGGACAGGCCGAGAAGCTTTCTTT. Translation gives CASSTGTGREAFF.